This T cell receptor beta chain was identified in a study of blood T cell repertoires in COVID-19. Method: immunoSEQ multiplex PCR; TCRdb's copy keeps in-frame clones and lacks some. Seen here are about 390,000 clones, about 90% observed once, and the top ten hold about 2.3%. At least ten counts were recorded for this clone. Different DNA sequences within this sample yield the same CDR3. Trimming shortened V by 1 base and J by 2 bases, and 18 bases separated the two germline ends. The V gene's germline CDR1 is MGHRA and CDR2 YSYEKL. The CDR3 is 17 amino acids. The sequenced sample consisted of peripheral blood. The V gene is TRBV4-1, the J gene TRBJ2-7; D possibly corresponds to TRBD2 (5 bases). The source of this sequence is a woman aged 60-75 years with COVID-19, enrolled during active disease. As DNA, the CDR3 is TGCGCCAGCAGCCAAGGCGCCTTGAGGGATTCGACCTACGAGCAGTACTTC. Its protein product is CASSQGALRDSTYEQYF.